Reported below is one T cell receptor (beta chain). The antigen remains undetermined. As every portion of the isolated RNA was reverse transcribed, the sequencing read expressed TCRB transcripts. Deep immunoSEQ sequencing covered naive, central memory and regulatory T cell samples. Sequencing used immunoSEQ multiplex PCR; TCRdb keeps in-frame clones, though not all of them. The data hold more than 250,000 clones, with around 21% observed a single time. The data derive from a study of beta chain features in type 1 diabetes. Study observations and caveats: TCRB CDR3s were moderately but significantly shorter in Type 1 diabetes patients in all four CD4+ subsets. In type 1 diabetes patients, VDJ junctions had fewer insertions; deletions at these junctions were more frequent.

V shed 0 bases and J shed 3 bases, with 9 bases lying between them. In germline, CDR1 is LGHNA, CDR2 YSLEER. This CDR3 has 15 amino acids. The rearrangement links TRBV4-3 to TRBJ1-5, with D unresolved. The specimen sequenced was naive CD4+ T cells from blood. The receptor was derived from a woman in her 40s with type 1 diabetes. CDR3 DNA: TGCGCCAGCAGCCAAGATTCCGAGAACAATCAGCCCCAGCATTTT. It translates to CASSQDSENNQPQHF.